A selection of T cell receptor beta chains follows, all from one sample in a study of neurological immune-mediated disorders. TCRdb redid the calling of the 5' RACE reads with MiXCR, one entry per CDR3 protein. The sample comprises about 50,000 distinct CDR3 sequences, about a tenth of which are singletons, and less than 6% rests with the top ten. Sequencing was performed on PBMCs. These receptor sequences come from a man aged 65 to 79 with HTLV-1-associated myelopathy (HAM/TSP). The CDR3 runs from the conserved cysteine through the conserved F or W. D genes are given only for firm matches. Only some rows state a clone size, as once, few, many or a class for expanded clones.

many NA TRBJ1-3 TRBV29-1 CSGLSGTGSGNTIYF TGCAGCGGCTTGTCGGGGACGGGCTCTGGAAACACCATATATTTT
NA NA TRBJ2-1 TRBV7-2 CASSFYICSANPVAGSWYNEQFF NA
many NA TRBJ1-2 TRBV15 CATSRDNRLSTSYGYTF TGTGCCACCAGCAGAGATAATAGGTTATCTACCTCCTATGGCTACACCTTC
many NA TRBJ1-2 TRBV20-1 CSARGNGYTF TGCAGTGCTAGGGGGAATGGCTACACCTTC
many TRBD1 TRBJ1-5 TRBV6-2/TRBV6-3 CASSLTGGGQPQHF TGTGCCAGCAGCTTAACAGGGGGCGGTCAGCCCCAGCATTTT
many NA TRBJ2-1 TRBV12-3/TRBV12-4 CASSLGYNEQFF TGTGCCAGCAGTTTAGGTTACAATGAGCAGTTCTTC
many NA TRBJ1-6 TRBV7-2 CASSLRVGQVNSPLHF TGTGCCAGCAGCTTAAGGGTGGGGCAGGTTAATTCACCCCTCCACTTT
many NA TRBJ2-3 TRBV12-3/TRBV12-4 CASSYIDTQYF TGTGCCAGCAGTTATATCGATACGCAGTATTTT
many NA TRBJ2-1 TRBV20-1 CSARGWGDEQFF TGCAGTGCTAGGGGGTGGGGAGATGAGCAGTTCTTC
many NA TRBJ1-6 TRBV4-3 CASSQEGTQDSPLHF TGCGCCAGCAGCCAAGAAGGGACTCAGGATTCACCCCTCCACTTT
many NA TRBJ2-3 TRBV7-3 CASSLRGADTQYF TGTGCCAGCAGCTTAAGAGGCGCAGATACGCAGTATTTT